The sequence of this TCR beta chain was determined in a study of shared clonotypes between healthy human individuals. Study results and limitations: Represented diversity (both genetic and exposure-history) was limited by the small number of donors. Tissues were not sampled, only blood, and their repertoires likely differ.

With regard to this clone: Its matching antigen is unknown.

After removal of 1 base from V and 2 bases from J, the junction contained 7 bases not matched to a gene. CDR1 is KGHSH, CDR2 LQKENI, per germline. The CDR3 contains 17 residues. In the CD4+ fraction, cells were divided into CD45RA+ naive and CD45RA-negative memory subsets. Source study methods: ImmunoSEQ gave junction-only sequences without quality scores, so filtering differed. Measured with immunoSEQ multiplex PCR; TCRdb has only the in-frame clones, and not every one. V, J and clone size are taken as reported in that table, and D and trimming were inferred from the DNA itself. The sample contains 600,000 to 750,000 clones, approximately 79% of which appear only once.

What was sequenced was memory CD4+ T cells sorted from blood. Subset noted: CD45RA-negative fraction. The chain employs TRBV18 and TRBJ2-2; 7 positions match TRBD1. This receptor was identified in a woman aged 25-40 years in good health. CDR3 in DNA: TGTGCCAGCTCACCACTGGTAGGGACAGCCAACACCGGGGAGCTGTTTTTT. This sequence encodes CASSPLVGTANTGELFF. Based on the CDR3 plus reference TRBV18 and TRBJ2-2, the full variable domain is NAGVMQNPRHLVRRRGQEARLRCSPMKGHSHVYWYRQLPEEGLKFMVYLQKENIIDESGMPKERFSAEFPKEGPSILRIQQVVRGDSAAYFCASSPLVGTANTGELFFGEGSRLTVL.